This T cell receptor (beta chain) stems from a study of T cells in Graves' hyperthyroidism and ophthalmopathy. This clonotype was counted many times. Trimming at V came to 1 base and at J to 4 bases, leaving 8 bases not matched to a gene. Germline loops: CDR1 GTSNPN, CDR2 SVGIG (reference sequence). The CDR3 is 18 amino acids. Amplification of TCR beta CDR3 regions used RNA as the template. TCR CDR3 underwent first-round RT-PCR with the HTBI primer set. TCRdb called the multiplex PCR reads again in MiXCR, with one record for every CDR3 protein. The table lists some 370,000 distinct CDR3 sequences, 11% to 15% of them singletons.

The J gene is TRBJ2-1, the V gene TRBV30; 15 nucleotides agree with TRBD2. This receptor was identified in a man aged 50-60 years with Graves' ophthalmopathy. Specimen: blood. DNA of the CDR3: TGTGCCTGGAGTGGGGGACTAGCGGGAGGAATAGGATACAATGAGCAGTTCTTC. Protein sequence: CAWSGGLAGGIGYNEQFF. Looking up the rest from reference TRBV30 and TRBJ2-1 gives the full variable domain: SQTIHQWPATLVQPVGSPLSLECTVEGTSNPNLYWYRQAAGRGLQLLFYSVGIGQISSEVPQNLSASRPQDRQFILSSKKLLLSDSGFYLCAWSGGLAGGIGYNEQFFGPGTRLTVL.